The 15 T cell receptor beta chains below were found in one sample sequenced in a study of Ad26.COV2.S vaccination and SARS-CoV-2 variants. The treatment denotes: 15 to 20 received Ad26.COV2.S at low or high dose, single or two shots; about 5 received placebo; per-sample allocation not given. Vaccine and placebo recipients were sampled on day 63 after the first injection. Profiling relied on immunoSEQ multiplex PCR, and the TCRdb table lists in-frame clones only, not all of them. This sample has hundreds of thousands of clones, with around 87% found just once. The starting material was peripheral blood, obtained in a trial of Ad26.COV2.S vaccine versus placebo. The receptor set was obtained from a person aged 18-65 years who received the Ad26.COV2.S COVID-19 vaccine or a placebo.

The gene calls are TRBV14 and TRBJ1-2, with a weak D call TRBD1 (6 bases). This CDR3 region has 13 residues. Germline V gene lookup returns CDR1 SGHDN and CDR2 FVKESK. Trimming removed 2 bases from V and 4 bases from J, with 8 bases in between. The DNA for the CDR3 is TGTGCCAGCAGCCAAACAGGGTCCTATGGCTACACCTTC. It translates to CASSQTGSYGYTF.

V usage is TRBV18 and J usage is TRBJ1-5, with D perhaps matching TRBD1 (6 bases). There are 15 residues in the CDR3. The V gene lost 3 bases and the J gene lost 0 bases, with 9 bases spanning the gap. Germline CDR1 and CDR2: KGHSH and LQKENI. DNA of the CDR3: TGTGCCAGCTCACCCGGGACATCTAGCAATCAGCCCCAGCATTTT. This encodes CASSPGTSSNQPQHF.

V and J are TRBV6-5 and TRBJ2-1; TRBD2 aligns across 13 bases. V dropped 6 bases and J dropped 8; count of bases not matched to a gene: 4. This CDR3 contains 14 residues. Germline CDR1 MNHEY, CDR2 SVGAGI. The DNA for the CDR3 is TGTGCCAGCAGGACTAGCGGGGGGTCAGATGAGCAGTTCTTC. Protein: CASRTSGGSDEQFF.

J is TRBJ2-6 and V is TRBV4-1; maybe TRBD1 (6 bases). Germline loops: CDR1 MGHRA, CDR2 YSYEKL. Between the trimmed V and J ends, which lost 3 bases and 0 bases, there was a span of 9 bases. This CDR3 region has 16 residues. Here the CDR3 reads CASSQGASSGANVLTF. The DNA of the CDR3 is TGCGCCAGCAGCCAGGGGGCTAGCTCTGGGGCCAACGTCCTGACTTTC.

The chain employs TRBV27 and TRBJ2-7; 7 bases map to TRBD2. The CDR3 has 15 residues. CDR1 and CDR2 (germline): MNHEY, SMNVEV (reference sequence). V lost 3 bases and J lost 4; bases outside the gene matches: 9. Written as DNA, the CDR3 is TGTGCCAGCAGTTTTTATGCGGGGGAGGGGTACGAGCAGTACTTC. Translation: CASSFYAGEGYEQYF.

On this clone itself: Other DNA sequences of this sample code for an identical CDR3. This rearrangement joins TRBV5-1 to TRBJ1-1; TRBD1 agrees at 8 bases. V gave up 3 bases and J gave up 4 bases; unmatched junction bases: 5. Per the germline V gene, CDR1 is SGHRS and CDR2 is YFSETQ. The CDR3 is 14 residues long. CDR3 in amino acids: CASSSTGVGTEAFF. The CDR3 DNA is TGCGCCAGCAGCTCGACAGGGGTTGGCACTGAAGCTTTCTTT.

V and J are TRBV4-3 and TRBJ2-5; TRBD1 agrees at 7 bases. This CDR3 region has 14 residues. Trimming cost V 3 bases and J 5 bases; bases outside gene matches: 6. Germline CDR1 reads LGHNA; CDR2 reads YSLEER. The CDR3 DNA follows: TGCGCCAGCAGCCAGTCCACAGGGGTCGAGACCCAGTACTTC. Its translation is CASSQSTGVETQYF.

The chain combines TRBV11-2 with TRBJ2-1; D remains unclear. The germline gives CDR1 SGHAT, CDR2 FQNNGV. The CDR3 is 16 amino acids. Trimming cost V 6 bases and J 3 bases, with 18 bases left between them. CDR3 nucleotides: TGTGCCAGCAGTCGATCCCGCCCCGGCCGCTACAATGAGCAGTTCTTC. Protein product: CASSRSRPGRYNEQFF.

The CDR3 DNA reads as TGTGCCAGCTCACCACCGGGAAGAAACAATGAGCAGTTCTTC. It encodes CASSPPGRNNEQFF. The gene calls are TRBV18 and TRBJ2-1; D is undetermined. The V gene's germline CDR1 is KGHSH and CDR2 LQKENI. The CDR3 loop spans 14 amino acids. With 0 bases removed from V and 5 bases from J, the gap between germline ends came to 8 bases.

The CDR3 DNA sequence: TGTGCCAGCGGACAGCCAGGCACAGATACGCAGTATTTT. Its translation is CASGQPGTDTQYF. This sequence joins TRBV14 and TRBJ2-3, with a weak D call TRBD1 (6 bases). Trimming removed 8 bases from V and 1 base from J, with 10 bases in between. Germline assignment: CDR1 SGHDN and CDR2 FVKESK. The CDR3 sequence is 13 residues long.

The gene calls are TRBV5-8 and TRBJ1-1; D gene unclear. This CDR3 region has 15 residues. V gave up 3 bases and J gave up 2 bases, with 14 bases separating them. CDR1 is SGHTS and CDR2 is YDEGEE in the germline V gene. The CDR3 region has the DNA TGTGCCAGCAGCTGGGGAGATCTGGGAAACACTGAAGCTTTCTTT. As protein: CASSWGDLGNTEAFF. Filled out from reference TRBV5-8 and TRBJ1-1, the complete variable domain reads EAGVTQSPTHLIKTRGQQATLRCSPISGHTSVYWYQQALGLGLQFLLWYDEGEERNRGNFPPRFSGRQFPNYSSELNVNALELEDSALYLCASSWGDLGNTEAFFGQGTRLTVV.

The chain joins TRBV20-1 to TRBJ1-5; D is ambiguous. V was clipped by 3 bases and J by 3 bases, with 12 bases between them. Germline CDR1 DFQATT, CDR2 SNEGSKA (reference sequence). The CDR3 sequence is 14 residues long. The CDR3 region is CSASLGQINQPQHF. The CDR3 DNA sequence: TGCAGTGCTAGTTTAGGTCAGATCAATCAGCCCCAGCATTTT.

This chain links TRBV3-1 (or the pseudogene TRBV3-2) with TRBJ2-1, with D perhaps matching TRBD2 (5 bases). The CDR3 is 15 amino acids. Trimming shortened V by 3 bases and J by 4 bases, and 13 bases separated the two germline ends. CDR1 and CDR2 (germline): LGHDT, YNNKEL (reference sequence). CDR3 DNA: TGTGCCAGCAGCCATGTGTCTAGCCTTTACAATGAGCAGTTCTTC. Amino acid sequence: CASSHVSSLYNEQFF.

The CDR3: CASSFSQGNTEAFF. The CDR3 DNA sequence: TGTGCCAGCAGCTTTAGTCAGGGAAACACTGAAGCTTTCTTT. V usage is TRBV5-4 and J usage is TRBJ1-1; maybe TRBD1 (5 bases). The CDR3 spans 14 residues. Trimming removed 2 bases from V and 2 bases from J, with 10 bases in between. Germline V gene sequence: CDR1 SGHNT, CDR2 YYREEE (reference sequence). Together with reference TRBV5-4 and TRBJ1-1, the CDR3 gives the full variable domain: ETGVTQSPTHLIKTRGQQVTLRCSSQSGHNTVSWYQQALGQGPQFIFQYYREEENGRGNFPPRFSGLQFPNYSSELNVNALELDDSALYLCASSFSQGNTEAFFGQGTRLTVV.

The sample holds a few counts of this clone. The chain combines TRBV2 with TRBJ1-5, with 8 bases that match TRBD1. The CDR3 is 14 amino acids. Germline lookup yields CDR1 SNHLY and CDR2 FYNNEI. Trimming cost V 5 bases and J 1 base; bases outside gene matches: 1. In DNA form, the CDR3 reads TGTGCCAGCAGTCGGACAGGGAGCAATCAGCCCCAGCATTTT. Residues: CASSRTGSNQPQHF. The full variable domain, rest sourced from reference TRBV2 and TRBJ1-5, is EPEVTQTPSHQVTQMGQEVILRCVPISNHLYFYWYRQILGQKVEFLVSFYNNEISEKSEIFDDQFSVERPDGSNFTLKIRSTKLEDSAMYFCASSRTGSNQPQHFGDGTRLSIL.